Below are 25 T cell receptor beta chains sequenced from a single sample in a study of CD8 T cells in Susac syndrome. An amount of RNA that ranged from roughly 0.45 to 1 ug was reverse transcribed with random hexamers. MiXCR, run by TCRdb on the immunoSEQ multiplex PCR reads, gives a single entry per CDR3 protein. The sample records around 270,000 distinct CDR3 sequences, approximately 85% being singletons. The sample taken for sequencing was CD8+ T cells from PBMCs. These TCRs come from a human donor with multiple sclerosis.

V usage is TRBV19 and J usage is TRBJ1-1; 8 bases agree with TRBD1. The CDR3 has 14 residues. V lost 7 bases and J lost 5; bases outside the gene matches: 9. CDR1 and CDR2 from the germline V gene are LNHDA and SQIVND (reference sequence). In nucleotides, the CDR3 is TGTGCCAGTACAATGACAGGGGCAGGAACTGAAGCTTTCTTT. This gives the protein CASTMTGAGTEAFF.

The chain has TRBV20-1 and TRBJ1-5, with TRBD1 identical over 7 bases. Germline V gives CDR1 DFQATT, CDR2 SNEGSKA (reference sequence). J gave up 0 bases and V 5 bases, and 7 bases lay outside the gene matches. The CDR3 has 15 amino acids. The CDR3 sequence is CSAGDRQNSNQPQHF. The CDR3 bases are TGCAGTGCTGGGGACAGACAAAATAGCAATCAGCCCCAGCATTTT.

The chain joins TRBV7-2 to TRBJ2-3, with 9 bases matching TRBD2. The CDR3 extends over 18 amino acids. The ends lost 6 bases at V and 1 base at J; junction bases unmatched: 14. Per the germline V gene, CDR1 is SGHTA and CDR2 is FQGNSA. The CDR3 DNA reads TGTGCCAGCAGATACGGGAGTAGCGGGAGTTTGGGCACAGATACGCAGTATTTT. Its translation is CASRYGSSGSLGTDTQYF.

This clonotype was observed a handful of times. The rearrangement joins TRBV6-5 to TRBJ2-1; TRBD1 is a possible D gene (6 bases). V lost 2 bases, J lost 6 bases, and 8 bases lay in between. The CDR3 sequence is 13 residues long. The germline CDR1 and CDR2 sequences are MNHEY and SVGAGI. CDR3 bases: TGTGCCAGCAGTTACGGCAGGGGCAATGAGCAGTTCTTC. Translation gives CASSYGRGNEQFF.

This chain connects TRBV6-2 or TRBV6-3 to TRBJ1-5; D is unresolved. The CDR3 runs 13 residues. The germline V gene encodes CDR1 MNHEY and CDR2 SVGEGT. The V and J ends lost 1 base and 15 bases respectively, with 16 bases between them. The CDR3 DNA is TGTGCCAGCAGTTACTTGAGTTCTGACGAAAGGCATTTT. It yields the protein CASSYLSSDERHF.

This clonotype was picked up one time. The gene calls are TRBV6-6 and TRBJ2-7; the D is unclear. The CDR3 consists of 12 residues. Trimming left V 2 bases short and J 3 bases short, with 5 bases between. CDR1 MNHNY and CDR2 SVGAGI come from the germline V gene (reference sequence). The CDR3 region is CASSYDVYEQYF. CDR3 DNA: TGTGCCAGCAGTTACGATGTCTACGAGCAGTACTTC.

The chain recombines TRBV19 with TRBJ2-1, with 9 nucleotides matching TRBD2. The J segment lost 7 bases and the V segment lost 6 bases, leaving 16 bases of the junction unmatched. The CDR3 loop spans 17 amino acids. Germline V gene lookup returns CDR1 LNHDA and CDR2 SQIVND (reference sequence). In DNA, the CDR3 is TGTGCCAGTAGCACAGACCCCAGCGGGAGGTACACGAATGAGCAGTTCTTC. This gives the protein CASSTDPSGRYTNEQFF.

This chain connects TRBV24-1 to TRBJ2-5; TRBD1 agrees at 8 bases. CDR1 is KGHDR, CDR2 SFDVKD, per germline. This CDR3 has 14 amino acids. The junction had 3 bases not matched to a gene; V was cut back by 3 bases and J by 4 bases. The CDR3 bases are TGTGCCACCAGTGATCTTACAGGGGGAGAGACCCAGTACTTC. This codes for CATSDLTGGETQYF.

V usage is TRBV6-5 and J usage is TRBJ1-1; D remains unclear. Germline V lookup: CDR1 MNHEY, CDR2 SVGAGI. V was cut by 2 bases and J by 5 bases, with 15 bases left in between. There are 15 residues in the CDR3. The CDR3 DNA reads TGTGCCAGCAGTTACCGGACGGATGAATTGACTGAAGCTTTCTTT. Protein product: CASSYRTDELTEAFF.

Here the CDR3 reads CASSFILSEDQFF. Here the CDR3 DNA reads TGTGCCAGCAGCTTTATCCTCTCGGAGGATCAGTTCTTC. V and J are TRBV5-6 and TRBJ2-1; tentatively, D is TRBD2 (5 bases). The germline CDR1 and CDR2 sequences are SGHDT and YYEEEE. V was shortened by 2 bases and J by 13 bases, with 16 bases between the two germline ends. The CDR3 spans 13 residues.

V is TRBV28 and J is TRBJ2-7; TRBD1 matches at 7 bases. The CDR3 is made up of 16 amino acids. V was clipped by 2 bases and J by 3 bases; unmatched bases: 10. Germline V gene lookup returns CDR1 MDHEN and CDR2 SYDVKM. CDR3 sequence reads: CASSLDTGVGYYEQYF. The CDR3 DNA reads TGTGCCAGCAGTTTAGACACAGGGGTGGGGTACTACGAGCAGTACTTC. The variable domain in full, with the rest retrieved from reference TRBV28 and TRBJ2-7, is DVKVTQSSRYLVKRTGEKVFLECVQDMDHENMFWYRQDPGLGLRLIYFSYDVKMKEKGDIPEGYSVSREKKERFSLILESASTNQTSMYLCASSLDTGVGYYEQYFGPGTRLTVT.

This chain links TRBV7-9 with TRBJ1-5; weak D call: TRBD1 (5 bases). CDR3 length: 12 amino acids. Trimming left V 0 bases short and J 14 bases short, with 11 bases between. CDR1 and CDR2 (germline): SEHNR, FQNEAQ (reference sequence). CDR3 nucleotide sequence: TGTGCCAGCAGCTTAGCTGGGGGTGGGGAGCATTTT. This codes for CASSLAGGGEHF.

The chain employs TRBV30 and TRBJ1-1; D remains unclear. Trimming pared 2 bases from V and 7 bases from J, leaving 8 bases between. The length of the CDR3 is 11 residues. Germline V gene lookup returns CDR1 GTSNPN and CDR2 SVGIG (reference sequence). CDR3: CAWSNVDEAFF. For the CDR3, the DNA is TGTGCCTGGAGTAACGTAGATGAAGCTTTCTTT.

The chain uses TRBV5-4 and TRBJ1-5; D perhaps matches TRBD1 (5 bases). The CDR3 is 16 residues long. Germline lookup yields CDR1 SGHNT and CDR2 YYREEE (reference sequence). Deletions cut 3 bases from V and 0 bases from J, with 13 bases between. CDR3 amino acids: CASSSLGGYSNQPQHF. In DNA form, the CDR3 reads TGTGCCAGCAGCTCCTTGGGGGGATATAGCAATCAGCCCCAGCATTTT.

The chain carries TRBV28 and TRBJ1-1, with TRBD1 matching over 8 bases. J lost 8 bases, V lost 7 bases, and 15 bases had no gene match. Germline CDR1 reads MDHEN; CDR2 reads SYDVKM. The CDR3 runs 15 residues. In nucleotides, the CDR3 is TGTGCCAGCACCCCAGCCCCAGGGGGCAGGGGAGAAGCTTTCTTT. This translates into CASTPAPGGRGEAFF.

The V and J genes are TRBV27 and TRBJ2-5; 9 positions match TRBD2. V was pared by 5 bases and J by 4 bases, with 8 bases of the junction left unmatched. The germline V gene has CDR1 MNHEY and CDR2 SMNVEV (reference sequence). CDR3 length equals 15 residues. The CDR3 sequence: CASSLAGGPGETQYF. DNA of the CDR3: TGTGCCAGCAGTCTCGCGGGAGGGCCCGGAGAGACCCAGTACTTC.

The V gene is TRBV2, the J gene TRBJ2-7, with 10 bases lining up with TRBD2. Germline V gene lookup returns CDR1 SNHLY and CDR2 FYNNEI. The CDR3 runs to 20 residues. J gave up 2 bases and V 0 bases, and 16 bases lay outside the gene matches. The CDR3 DNA sequence: TGTGCCAGCAGTGAAGCAAGACAGGGGACGCGGACTAGCGGAACCTACGAGCAGTACTTC. This sequence encodes CASSEARQGTRTSGTYEQYF.

V gene TRBV28 combines with J gene TRBJ1-1; no clear D gene. V lost 6 bases and J 9 bases, leaving 11 bases between the germline ends. CDR3 size: 11 residues. The germline V gene encodes CDR1 MDHEN and CDR2 SYDVKM. The CDR3 spells CASSPREKAFF. The CDR3 DNA follows: TGTGCCAGCAGCCCCCGGGAAAAAGCTTTCTTT. Full variable domain (missing parts from reference TRBV28 and TRBJ1-1): DVKVTQSSRYLVKRTGEKVFLECVQDMDHENMFWYRQDPGLGLRLIYFSYDVKMKEKGDIPEGYSVSREKKERFSLILESASTNQTSMYLCASSPREKAFFGQGTRLTVV.

This clonotype was seen a single time. The junction shows a germline mismatch at one end, possibly a read error. The chain joins TRBV4-3 to TRBJ2-7, with D unresolved. The CDR3 has 16 amino acids. Germline loops: CDR1 LGHNA, CDR2 YSLEER. CDR3 in DNA: TGCGCCAGCAGCCAATCGTCAATAGGCCGGTTCTACGAGCAGTGCTTC. The encoded protein is CASSQSSIGRFYEQCF.

This clonotype was seen just once. Here the CDR3 DNA reads TGCAGTGCTAGAACCACTAGCGCCGTGGCCAATGAGCAGTTCTTC. Translating gives CSARTTSAVANEQFF. The V and J genes are TRBV20-1 and TRBJ2-1, with TRBD2 identical over 7 bases. V gave up 2 bases and J gave up 6 bases; unmatched junction bases: 10. This CDR3 comprises 15 residues. CDR1 is DFQATT and CDR2 is SNEGSKA in the germline V gene (reference sequence).

This clonotype has only one observation. This rearrangement joins TRBV5-6 to TRBJ2-7, with TRBD2 matching 7 bases. The ends lost 0 bases at V and 2 bases at J; junction bases unmatched: 5. Looked up from germline, CDR1 is SGHDT and CDR2 is YYEEEE. This CDR3 region has 15 residues. The CDR3 region is CASSLETSEAYEQYF. The CDR3 bases are TGTGCCAGCAGCTTGGAAACTAGCGAAGCCTACGAGCAGTACTTC.

This clonotype was observed once. The chain carries TRBV28 and TRBJ2-5, with 7 bases that match TRBD1. Germline CDR1 is MDHEN and CDR2 is SYDVKM. The CDR3 runs 16 residues. V was pared by 5 bases and J by 1 base, with 10 bases of the junction left unmatched. The CDR3: CASSTDIGTAQETQYF. As DNA, the CDR3 is TGTGCCAGCAGTACGGACATCGGGACAGCCCAAGAGACCCAGTACTTC.

The chain uses TRBV6-2 or TRBV6-3 and TRBJ1-1; D unresolved. The germline V gene encodes CDR1 MNHEY and CDR2 SVGEGT. This CDR3 comprises 13 residues. The V end was cut by 7 bases, the J end by 0 bases, with 9 bases between. Here the CDR3 DNA reads TGTGCCAGCAAGATCGGAATGAACACTGAAGCTTTCTTT. Protein product: CASKIGMNTEAFF.

This sequence joins TRBV18 and TRBJ2-7; D is unclear. V was pared by 0 bases and J by 0 bases, with 9 bases between. Germline-derived CDR1 and CDR2 are KGHSH and LQKENI. The CDR3 runs 15 residues. The CDR3 nucleotides are TGTGCCAGCTCACCACCTCGCGCCAACTCCTACGAGCAGTACTTC. Its protein is CASSPPRANSYEQYF.

This clonotype was observed a handful of times. V is TRBV7-6 and J is TRBJ2-7; D remains ambiguous. The CDR3 is 16 amino acids. Per germline, CDR1 SGHVS and CDR2 FNYEAQ. V was pared by 3 bases and J by 5 bases, with 20 bases between. In DNA form, the CDR3 reads TGTGCCAGCAGCTTGGCCCCAAAGGGAAATCAGGACGAGCAGTACTTC. This sequence encodes CASSLAPKGNQDEQYF.